Described below is a single T cell receptor beta chain sequence and its context. This sample was included in a study of cytomegalovirus exposure and HLA in healthy donors. The CDR3 consists of 15 residues. V trimming: 7 bases; J trimming: 5 bases; junction bases outside the gene matches: 7. The germline V gene encodes CDR1 MNHEY and CDR2 SMNVEV (reference sequence). The PCR made use of 60 Vbeta and 13 Jbeta primers. Measured with immunoSEQ multiplex PCR; TCRdb has only the in-frame clones, and not every one. Among about 99,000 clones listed, 60% to 80% were seen once. Sequenced material: PBMCs. This chain joins TRBV27 and TRBJ2-3, with 12 bases aligning to TRBD2. This TCR was recovered from a man in his 60s in good health and CMV-seropositive. The CDR3 spells CASTPLAGGLDTQYF. The DNA for the CDR3 is TGTGCCAGCACCCCCCTAGCGGGGGGGCTAGATACGCAGTATTTT.